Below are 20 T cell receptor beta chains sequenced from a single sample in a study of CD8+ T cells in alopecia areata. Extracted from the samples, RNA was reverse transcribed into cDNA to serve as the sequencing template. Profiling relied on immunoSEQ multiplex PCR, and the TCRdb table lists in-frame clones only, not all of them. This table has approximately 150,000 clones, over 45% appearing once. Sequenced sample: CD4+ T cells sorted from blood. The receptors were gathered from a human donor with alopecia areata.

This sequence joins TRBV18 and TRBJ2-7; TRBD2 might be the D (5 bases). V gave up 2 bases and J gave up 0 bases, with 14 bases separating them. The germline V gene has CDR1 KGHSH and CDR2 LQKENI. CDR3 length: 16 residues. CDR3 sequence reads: CASSPSFGESSYEQYF. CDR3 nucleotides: TGTGCCAGCTCACCATCTTTTGGGGAGTCCTCCTACGAGCAGTACTTC.

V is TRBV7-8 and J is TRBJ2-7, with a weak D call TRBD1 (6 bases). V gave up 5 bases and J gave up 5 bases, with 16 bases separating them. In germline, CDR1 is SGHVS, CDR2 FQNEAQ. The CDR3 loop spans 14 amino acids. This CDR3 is CASSLTRGSHEQYF. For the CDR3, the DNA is TGTGCCAGCAGCCTAACTAGGGGGTCCCACGAGCAGTACTTC. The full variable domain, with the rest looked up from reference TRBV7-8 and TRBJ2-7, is GAGVSQSPRYKVAKRGQDVALRCDPISGHVSLFWYQQALGQGPEFLTYFQNEAQLDKSGLPSDRFFAERPEGSVSTLKIQRTQQEDSAVYLCASSLTRGSHEQYFGPGTRLTVT.

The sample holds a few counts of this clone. The CDR3 loop reads CASSQDIKLRDPPYEQYF. As DNA, the CDR3 is TGCGCCAGCAGCCAAGACATCAAGCTGCGGGATCCCCCCTACGAGCAGTACTTC. The rearrangement joins TRBV4-1 to TRBJ2-7; D possibly corresponds to TRBD2 (6 bases). This CDR3 spans 18 amino acids. The germline V gene has CDR1 MGHRA and CDR2 YSYEKL. V was cut by 0 bases and J by 2 bases, with 20 bases left in between.

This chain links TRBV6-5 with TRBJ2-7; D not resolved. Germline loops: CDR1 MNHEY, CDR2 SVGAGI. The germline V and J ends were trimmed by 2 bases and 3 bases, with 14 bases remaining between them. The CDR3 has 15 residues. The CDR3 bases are TGTGCCAGCAGTTACGGAGTACTCGGTGTCTACGAGCAGTACTTC. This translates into CASSYGVLGVYEQYF.

In nucleotides, the CDR3 is TGCGCCAGCAGCACAGGGACAGGGGGCCTTGGCTACACCTTC. Its translation: CASSTGTGGLGYTF. The chain recombines TRBV5-1 with TRBJ1-2; 12 bases are a match to TRBD1. Germline trimming cut 4 bases from V and 7 bases from J; bases unmatched to any gene: 5. This CDR3 has 14 amino acids. From germline, CDR1 is SGHRS and CDR2 YFSETQ.

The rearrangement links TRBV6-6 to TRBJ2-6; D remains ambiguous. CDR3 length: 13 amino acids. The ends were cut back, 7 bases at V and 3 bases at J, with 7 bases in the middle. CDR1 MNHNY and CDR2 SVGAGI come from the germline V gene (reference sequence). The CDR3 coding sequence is TGTGCCAGCAACCCAGTTGGGGCCAACGTCCTGACTTTC. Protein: CASNPVGANVLTF.

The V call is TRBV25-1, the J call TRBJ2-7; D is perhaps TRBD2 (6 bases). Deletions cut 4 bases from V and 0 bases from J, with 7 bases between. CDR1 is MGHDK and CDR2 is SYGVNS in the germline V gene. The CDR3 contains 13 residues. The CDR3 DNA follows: TGTGCCAGCAGTGCCGGGGGCTCCTACGAGCAGTACTTC. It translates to CASSAGGSYEQYF.

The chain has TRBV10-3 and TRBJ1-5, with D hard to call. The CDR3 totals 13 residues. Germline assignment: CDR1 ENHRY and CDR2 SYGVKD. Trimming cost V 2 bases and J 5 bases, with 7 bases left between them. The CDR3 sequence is CAISEGSDQPQHF. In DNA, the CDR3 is TGTGCCATCAGTGAGGGAAGTGATCAGCCCCAGCATTTT.

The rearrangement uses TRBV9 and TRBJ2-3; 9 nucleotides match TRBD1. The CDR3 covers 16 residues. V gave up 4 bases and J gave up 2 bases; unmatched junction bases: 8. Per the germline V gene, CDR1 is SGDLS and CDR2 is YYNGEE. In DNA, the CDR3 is TGTGCCAGCAGCCCCCGGGGGACAGGGTTCACAGATACGCAGTATTTT. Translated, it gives CASSPRGTGFTDTQYF.

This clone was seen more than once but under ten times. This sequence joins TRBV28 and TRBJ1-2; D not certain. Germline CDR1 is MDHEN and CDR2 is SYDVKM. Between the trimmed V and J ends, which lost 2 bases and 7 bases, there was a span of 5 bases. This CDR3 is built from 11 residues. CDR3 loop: CASSLGRGYTF. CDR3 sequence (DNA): TGTGCCAGCAGTTTAGGACGTGGCTACACCTTC.

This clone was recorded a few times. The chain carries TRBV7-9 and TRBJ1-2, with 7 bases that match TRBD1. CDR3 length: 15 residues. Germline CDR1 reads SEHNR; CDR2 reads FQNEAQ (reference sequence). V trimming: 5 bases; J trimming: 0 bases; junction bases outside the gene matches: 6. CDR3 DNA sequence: TGTGCCAGCAGCGGCGGGACAGATTCTAACTATGGCTACACCTTC. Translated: CASSGGTDSNYGYTF.

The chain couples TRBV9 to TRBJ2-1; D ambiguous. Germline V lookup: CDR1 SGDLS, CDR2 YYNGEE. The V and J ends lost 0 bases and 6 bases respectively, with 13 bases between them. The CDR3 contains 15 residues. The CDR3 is CASSVADRLSNEQFF. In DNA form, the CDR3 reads TGTGCCAGCAGCGTAGCGGACCGGCTCTCCAATGAGCAGTTCTTC.

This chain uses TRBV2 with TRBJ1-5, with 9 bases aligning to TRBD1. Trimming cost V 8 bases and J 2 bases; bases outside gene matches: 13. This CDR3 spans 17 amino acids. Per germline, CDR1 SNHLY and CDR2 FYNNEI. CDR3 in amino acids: CASRTGTGIGGNQPQHF. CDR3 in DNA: TGTGCCAGCCGAACCGGGACAGGGATCGGAGGCAATCAGCCCCAGCATTTT.

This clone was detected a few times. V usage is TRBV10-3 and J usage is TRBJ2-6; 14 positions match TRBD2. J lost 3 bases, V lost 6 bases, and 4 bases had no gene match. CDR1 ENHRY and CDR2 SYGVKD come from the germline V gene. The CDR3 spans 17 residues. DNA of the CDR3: TGTGCCATCAGGGGGACTAGCGGGAGTTTTGGGGCCAACGTCCTGACTTTC. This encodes CAIRGTSGSFGANVLTF.

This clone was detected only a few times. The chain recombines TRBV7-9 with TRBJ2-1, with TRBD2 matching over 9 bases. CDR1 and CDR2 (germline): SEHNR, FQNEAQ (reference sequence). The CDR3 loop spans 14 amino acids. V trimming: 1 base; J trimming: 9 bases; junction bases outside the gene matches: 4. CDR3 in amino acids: CASSLGWTSVEQFF. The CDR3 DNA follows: TGTGCCAGCAGCTTAGGTTGGACTAGCGTTGAGCAGTTCTTC.

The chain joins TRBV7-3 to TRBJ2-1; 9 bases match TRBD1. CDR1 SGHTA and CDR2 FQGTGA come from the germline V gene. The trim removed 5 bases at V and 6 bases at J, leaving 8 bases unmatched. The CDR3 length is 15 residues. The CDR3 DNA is TGTGCCAGCAGCCCCTCGGGGACAGGGCTCAATGAGCAGTTCTTC. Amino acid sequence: CASSPSGTGLNEQFF.

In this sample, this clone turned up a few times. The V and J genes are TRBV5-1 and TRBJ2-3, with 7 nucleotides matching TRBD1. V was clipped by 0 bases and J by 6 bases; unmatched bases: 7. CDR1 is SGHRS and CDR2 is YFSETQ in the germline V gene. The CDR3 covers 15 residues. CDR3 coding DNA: TGCGCCAGCAGCTTGGCTAGACAGGGAAGGGATACGCAGTATTTT. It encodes CASSLARQGRDTQYF.

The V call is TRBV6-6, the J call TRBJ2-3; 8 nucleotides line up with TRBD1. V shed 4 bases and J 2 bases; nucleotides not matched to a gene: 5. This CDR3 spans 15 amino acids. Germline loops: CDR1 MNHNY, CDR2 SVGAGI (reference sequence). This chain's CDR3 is CASSLQGAFTDTQYF. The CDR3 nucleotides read TGTGCCAGCAGTTTGCAGGGGGCATTCACAGATACGCAGTATTTT.

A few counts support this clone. DNA for the CDR3: TGTGCCAGCAGTTGGGCAGACTATGGCTACACCTTC. Translating it yields CASSWADYGYTF. V usage is TRBV28 and J usage is TRBJ1-2; unclear D gene. CDR1 is MDHEN and CDR2 is SYDVKM in the germline V gene. This CDR3 has 12 amino acids. Trimming cost V 4 bases and J 3 bases, with 6 bases left between them.

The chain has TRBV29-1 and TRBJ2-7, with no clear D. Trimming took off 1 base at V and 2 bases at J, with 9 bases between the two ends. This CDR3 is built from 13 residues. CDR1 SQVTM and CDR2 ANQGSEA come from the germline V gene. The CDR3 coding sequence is TGCAGCGTTGAAGGAAGGGCCGCCTACGAGCAGTACTTC. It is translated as CSVEGRAAYEQYF.